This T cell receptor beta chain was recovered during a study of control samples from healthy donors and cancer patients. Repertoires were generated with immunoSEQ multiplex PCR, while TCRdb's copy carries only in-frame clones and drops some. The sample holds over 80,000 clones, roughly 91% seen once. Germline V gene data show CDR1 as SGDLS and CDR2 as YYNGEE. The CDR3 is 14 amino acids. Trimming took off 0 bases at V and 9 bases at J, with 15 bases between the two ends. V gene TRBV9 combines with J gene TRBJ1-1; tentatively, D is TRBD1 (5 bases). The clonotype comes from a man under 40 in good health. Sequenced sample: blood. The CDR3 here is CASSVVGDGTQAFF. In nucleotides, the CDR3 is TGTGCCAGCAGCGTAGTGGGGGATGGAACGCAAGCTTTCTTT.